A selection of T cell receptor beta chains follows, all from one sample in a study of beta chain features in type 1 diabetes. The assay was immunoSEQ multiplex PCR, and TCRdb's table has in-frame clones only and misses some. Of hundreds of thousands of clones detected, roughly 16% appear once; the ten largest clones hold around 0.02%. The sequenced material came from naive CD4+ T cells from blood. The receptors come from a woman aged 18-29 years in good health. CDR3s include the opening cysteine and the closing phenylalanine or tryptophan. The D gene is left open where the match is weak. Some rows have no size entry. The others give once, few or many, or a class for an expanded clone.

v_call: TRBV19; j_call: TRBJ2-7; clone_size: few; d_call: TRBD2; cdr3_aa: CASSPRTSGYEQYF; cdr3_nt: TGTGCCAGTAGTCCCCGGACTAGCGGCTACGAGCAGTACTTC
v_call: TRBV15; j_call: TRBJ2-1; clone_size: -; d_call: TRBD1; cdr3_aa: CATSRGTEGAFSEQFF; cdr3_nt: TGTGCCACCAGCAGAGGGACCGAGGGGGCTTTCAGTGAGCAGTTCTTC
v_call: TRBV7-2; j_call: TRBJ1-1; clone_size: few; d_call: -; cdr3_aa: CASSIDHRDQAFF; cdr3_nt: TGTGCCAGCAGCATTGACCACCGGGACCAAGCTTTCTTT
v_call: TRBV7-2; j_call: TRBJ2-5; clone_size: -; d_call: -; cdr3_aa: CASSWTVQETQYF; cdr3_nt: TGTGCCAGCAGCTGGACAGTCCAAGAGACCCAGTACTTC
v_call: TRBV7-8; j_call: TRBJ2-4; clone_size: -; d_call: TRBD2; cdr3_aa: CASSLKREGDIQYF; cdr3_nt: TGTGCCAGCAGCTTAAAGCGGGAGGGGGACATTCAGTACTTC
v_call: TRBV29-1; j_call: TRBJ2-3; clone_size: few; d_call: -; cdr3_aa: CSVDGLAPKYTQYF; cdr3_nt: TGCAGCGTTGACGGGCTAGCCCCTAAATATACGCAGTATTTT
v_call: TRBV2; j_call: TRBJ1-4; clone_size: -; d_call: TRBD1; cdr3_aa: CASSEALTGGNEKLFF; cdr3_nt: TGTGCCAGCAGTGAAGCTCTGACAGGGGGGAATGAAAAACTGTTTTTT
v_call: TRBV10-2; j_call: TRBJ2-1; clone_size: few; d_call: TRBD2; cdr3_aa: CASRTSGGDEQFF; cdr3_nt: TGCGCCAGTCGGACTAGCGGGGGCGATGAGCAGTTCTTC
v_call: TRBV7-8; j_call: TRBJ1-2; clone_size: -; d_call: -; cdr3_aa: CASSQTSGNYGYTF; cdr3_nt: TGTGCCAGCAGCCAAACCTCAGGGAACTATGGCTACACCTTC
v_call: TRBV27; j_call: TRBJ2-3; clone_size: -; d_call: -; cdr3_aa: CASSFQITDTQYF; cdr3_nt: TGTGCCAGCAGTTTTCAGATCACAGATACGCAGTATTTT
v_call: TRBV19; j_call: TRBJ2-6; clone_size: few; d_call: -; cdr3_aa: CASRQETAGANVLTF; cdr3_nt: TGTGCCAGTAGGCAGGAAACTGCTGGGGCCAACGTCCTGACTTTC
v_call: TRBV5-1; j_call: TRBJ2-3; clone_size: -; d_call: -; cdr3_aa: CASSLGTRPSDTQYF; cdr3_nt: TGCGCCAGCAGCTTGGGTACGAGGCCCTCCGATACGCAGTATTTT
v_call: TRBV11-2; j_call: TRBJ2-3; clone_size: -; d_call: TRBD2; cdr3_aa: CASSLVRTRGTDTQYF; cdr3_nt: TGTGCCAGCAGCTTAGTTAGGACTAGGGGCACAGATACGCAGTATTTT
v_call: TRBV28; j_call: TRBJ2-1; clone_size: -; d_call: -; cdr3_aa: CASSLGSEQFF; cdr3_nt: TGTGCCAGCAGCCTGGGGTCTGAGCAGTTCTTC
v_call: TRBV7-9; j_call: TRBJ2-1; clone_size: -; d_call: TRBD2; cdr3_aa: CASSVLTSGRAYEQFF; cdr3_nt: TGTGCCAGCAGCGTACTGACTAGCGGGAGGGCCTATGAGCAGTTCTTC
v_call: TRBV11-1; j_call: TRBJ2-1; clone_size: -; d_call: TRBD2; cdr3_aa: CASSLVAGAGNEQFF; cdr3_nt: TGTGCCAGCAGCTTAGTAGCGGGAGCTGGCAATGAGCAGTTCTTC
v_call: TRBV7-2; j_call: TRBJ2-2; clone_size: few; d_call: -; cdr3_aa: CASSLAPRRYTGELFF; cdr3_nt: TGTGCCAGCAGCTTAGCTCCTCGGCGATACACCGGGGAGCTGTTTTTT
v_call: TRBV7-2; j_call: TRBJ2-7; clone_size: few; d_call: -; cdr3_aa: CASSPWGFLAYEQYF; cdr3_nt: TGTGCCAGCAGCCCATGGGGGTTTTTGGCCTACGAGCAGTACTTC
v_call: TRBV6-5; j_call: TRBJ2-7; clone_size: -; d_call: -; cdr3_aa: CASSYSLASSYEQYF; cdr3_nt: TGTGCCAGCAGTTACTCCCTAGCTTCCTCCTACGAGCAGTACTTC
v_call: TRBV27; j_call: TRBJ1-4; clone_size: -; d_call: -; cdr3_aa: CASSFGRSGEKLFF; cdr3_nt: TGTGCCAGCAGTTTCGGGAGATCAGGGGAAAAACTGTTTTTT
v_call: TRBV29-1; j_call: TRBJ2-7; clone_size: few; d_call: -; cdr3_aa: CSVEDRARGSQYF; cdr3_nt: TGCAGCGTTGAAGATCGAGCGCGGGGATCTCAGTACTTC
v_call: TRBV2; j_call: TRBJ2-7; clone_size: -; d_call: TRBD2; cdr3_aa: CASSPTPLAGKTYEQYF; cdr3_nt: TGTGCCAGCAGCCCAACCCCGCTAGCGGGCAAAACCTACGAGCAGTACTTC
v_call: TRBV5-1; j_call: TRBJ2-1; clone_size: few; d_call: -; cdr3_aa: CASSLQGPLGNKQFF; cdr3_nt: TGCGCCAGCAGTCTACAGGGCCCCCTTGGTAATAAGCAGTTCTTC
v_call: TRBV6-1; j_call: TRBJ2-6; clone_size: -; d_call: -; cdr3_aa: CASRETGANVLTF; cdr3_nt: TGTGCCAGCAGGGAAACTGGGGCCAACGTCCTGACTTTC
v_call: TRBV11-1; j_call: TRBJ1-2; clone_size: -; d_call: -; cdr3_aa: CASSPQQATYGYTF; cdr3_nt: TGTGCCAGCAGCCCACAACAAGCTACCTATGGCTACACCTTC
v_call: TRBV7-8; j_call: TRBJ2-3; clone_size: -; d_call: TRBD2; cdr3_aa: CASSSGRGSESRTDTQYF; cdr3_nt: TGTGCCAGCAGTAGCGGGAGGGGATCAGAGAGTCGCACAGATACGCAGTATTTT
v_call: TRBV9; j_call: TRBJ2-7; clone_size: few; d_call: TRBD1; cdr3_aa: CASSAVDRADFYEQYF; cdr3_nt: TGTGCCAGCAGCGCGGTGGACAGGGCGGACTTCTACGAGCAGTACTTC
v_call: TRBV7-9; j_call: TRBJ2-3; clone_size: -; d_call: -; cdr3_aa: CASSFGATDTQYF; cdr3_nt: TGTGCCAGCAGCTTTGGGGCCACAGATACGCAGTATTTT
v_call: TRBV18; j_call: TRBJ1-1; clone_size: few; d_call: -; cdr3_aa: CASSPGKGPNTEAFF; cdr3_nt: TGTGCCAGCTCACCAGGGAAGGGCCCGAACACTGAAGCTTTCTTT
v_call: TRBV20-1; j_call: TRBJ2-1; clone_size: few; d_call: -; cdr3_aa: CSASADNEQFF; cdr3_nt: TGCAGTGCTAGTGCCGACAATGAGCAGTTCTTC
v_call: TRBV28; j_call: TRBJ2-5; clone_size: few; d_call: -; cdr3_aa: CASSLVGPIYQETQYF; cdr3_nt: TGTGCCAGCAGTTTAGTGGGACCGATTTACCAAGAGACCCAGTACTTC
v_call: TRBV4-3; j_call: TRBJ2-3; clone_size: once; d_call: TRBD2; cdr3_aa: CASSQEPGGVTDTQYF; cdr3_nt: TGCGCCAGCAGCCAAGAACCGGGAGGAGTCACAGATACGCAGTATTTT
v_call: TRBV18; j_call: TRBJ2-2; clone_size: -; d_call: TRBD2; cdr3_aa: CASSPGLAQGSTGELFF; cdr3_nt: TGTGCCAGCTCACCCGGACTAGCGCAAGGATCCACCGGGGAGCTGTTTTTT
v_call: TRBV21-1; j_call: TRBJ2-1; clone_size: few; d_call: -; cdr3_aa: CASTLGLAGGPIYNEQFF; cdr3_nt: TGTGCCAGCACCCTGGGACTAGCGGGAGGGCCTATCTACAATGAGCAGTTCTTC
v_call: TRBV7-9; j_call: TRBJ2-2; clone_size: -; d_call: -; cdr3_aa: CASSFLTSSGELFF; cdr3_nt: TGTGCCAGCAGCTTCCTTACTAGCTCCGGGGAGCTGTTTTTT
v_call: TRBV7-2; j_call: TRBJ1-1; clone_size: -; d_call: -; cdr3_aa: CASSLYVRVGAEAFF; cdr3_nt: TGTGCCAGCAGCTTATACGTCAGGGTAGGGGCTGAAGCTTTCTTT
v_call: TRBV18; j_call: TRBJ2-5; clone_size: -; d_call: -; cdr3_aa: CASSPLLLRVGETQYF; cdr3_nt: TGTGCCAGCTCACCACTGTTATTAAGGGTTGGAGAGACCCAGTACTTC
v_call: TRBV4-2; j_call: TRBJ2-3; clone_size: -; d_call: -; cdr3_aa: CASSQDWTSGTQYF; cdr3_nt: TGTGCCAGCAGCCAAGATTGGACCTCGGGTACGCAGTATTTT
v_call: TRBV4-3; j_call: TRBJ2-3; clone_size: -; d_call: TRBD2; cdr3_aa: CASSQLAGGSTDTQYF; cdr3_nt: TGCGCCAGCAGCCAACTAGCGGGAGGAAGCACAGATACGCAGTATTTT
v_call: TRBV5-1; j_call: TRBJ1-2; clone_size: -; d_call: TRBD1; cdr3_aa: CASSSRTGQGSLGYTF; cdr3_nt: TGCGCCAGCAGCTCGCGGACGGGACAGGGTTCGCTTGGCTACACCTTC
v_call: TRBV15; j_call: TRBJ2-7; clone_size: -; d_call: TRBD1; cdr3_aa: CATSRDRGLVDPYYEQYF; cdr3_nt: TGTGCCACCAGCAGGGACAGGGGATTAGTGGATCCGTACTACGAGCAGTACTTC
v_call: TRBV18; j_call: TRBJ2-7; clone_size: -; d_call: TRBD1; cdr3_aa: CASSSSRDRNEQYF; cdr3_nt: TGTGCCAGCTCATCGTCCCGGGACAGGAACGAGCAGTACTTC
v_call: TRBV25-1; j_call: TRBJ2-6; clone_size: few; d_call: -; cdr3_aa: CASSERGGGANVLTF; cdr3_nt: TGTGCCAGCAGTGAGAGGGGCGGTGGGGCCAACGTCCTGACTTTC
v_call: TRBV9; j_call: TRBJ2-5; clone_size: few; d_call: TRBD2; cdr3_aa: CASSVGASGLQETQYF; cdr3_nt: TGTGCCAGCAGCGTAGGGGCTAGCGGCCTCCAAGAGACCCAGTACTTC
v_call: TRBV7-9; j_call: TRBJ2-3; clone_size: -; d_call: TRBD1; cdr3_aa: CASSPRGRGRVADTQYF; cdr3_nt: TGTGCCAGCAGCCCCCGGGGCAGGGGGCGCGTGGCAGATACGCAGTATTTT
v_call: TRBV11-2; j_call: TRBJ2-1; clone_size: -; d_call: -; cdr3_aa: CASSLTGGSNPTTTEQFF; cdr3_nt: TGTGCCAGCAGCTTAACTGGAGGGTCCAACCCCACCACGACGGAGCAGTTCTTC
v_call: TRBV5-4; j_call: TRBJ2-1; clone_size: few; d_call: TRBD2; cdr3_aa: CASSLFRGGRASYNEQFF; cdr3_nt: TGTGCCAGCAGCTTGTTCCGTGGCGGGAGGGCCTCCTACAATGAGCAGTTCTTC
v_call: TRBV7-8; j_call: TRBJ1-2; clone_size: -; d_call: -; cdr3_aa: CASSSETMTGYGYTF; cdr3_nt: TGTGCCAGCAGCTCGGAAACCATGACAGGCTATGGCTACACCTTC
v_call: TRBV6-6; j_call: TRBJ2-5; clone_size: few; d_call: TRBD1; cdr3_aa: CASSDSGTGQETQYF; cdr3_nt: TGTGCCAGCAGTGACTCCGGGACAGGGCAAGAGACCCAGTACTTC